These 28 T cell receptor beta chains came from one sample sequenced in a study of control samples from healthy donors and cancer patients. Measured with immunoSEQ multiplex PCR; TCRdb has only the in-frame clones, and not every one. The sample records roughly 120,000 clones, roughly nine tenths being singletons. Sample: PBMCs. These receptor sequences come from a woman in her 50s with colorectal cancer.

The chain couples TRBV5-5 to TRBJ1-4; the D is unclear. Germline loops: CDR1 SGHKS, CDR2 YYEKEE (reference sequence). The ends were cut back, 4 bases at V and 4 bases at J, with 14 bases in the middle. The CDR3 is 15 amino acids. CDR3 sequence: CASSPPGSFNEKLFF. DNA for the CDR3: TGTGCCAGCAGCCCCCCCGGCAGTTTTAATGAAAAACTGTTTTTT.

For this clone: One end of the junction varies from germline; a read error may be responsible. J is TRBJ2-7 and V is TRBV7-3; the match to TRBD1 covers 8 bases. This CDR3 region has 14 residues. The germline V gene encodes CDR1 SGHTA and CDR2 FQGTGA. CDR3 sequence: CASSVTGGPYEQYF. CDR3 bases: TGTGCCAGCAGCGTAACAGGGGGTCCCTACGAGCAGTACTTC.

This clone was found once. The chain links TRBV11-2 to TRBJ2-5, with unresolved D. This CDR3 has 12 amino acids. Trimming shortened V by 1 base and J by 4 bases, and 4 bases separated the two germline ends. Germline loops: CDR1 SGHAT, CDR2 FQNNGV. The CDR3 reads CASSLVRETQYF. CDR3 DNA: TGTGCCAGCAGCTTAGTTCGAGAGACCCAGTACTTC.

J is TRBJ1-6 and V is TRBV18; weak D call: TRBD1 (5 bases). The CDR3 has 17 amino acids. CDR1 is KGHSH, CDR2 LQKENI, per germline. Trimming stripped 2 bases from V and 0 bases from J, with 11 bases between. The CDR3 here is CASSPGALSSYNSPLHF. CDR3 sequence (DNA): TGTGCCAGCTCACCAGGGGCGCTAAGCTCCTATAATTCACCCCTCCACTTT.

This sequence joins TRBV19 and TRBJ1-1; 12 bases match TRBD1. V trimming: 5 bases; J trimming: 0 bases; junction bases outside the gene matches: 4. Germline V lookup: CDR1 LNHDA, CDR2 SQIVND (reference sequence). The length of the CDR3 is 16 residues. The CDR3 protein is CASSAGTGGMNTEAFF. CDR3 coding DNA: TGTGCCAGTAGTGCCGGGACAGGGGGCATGAACACTGAAGCTTTCTTT.

The chain is built from TRBV2 and TRBJ2-3; the match to TRBD2 covers 7 bases. The CDR3 is 15 amino acids. Trimming cost V 6 bases and J 4 bases; bases outside gene matches: 10. Germline V gene data show CDR1 as SNHLY and CDR2 as FYNNEI. The CDR3 DNA sequence: TGTGCCAGCAGCCCGAACGGGGGGTCGGCAGATACGCAGTATTTT. This encodes CASSPNGGSADTQYF.

This chain links TRBV5-6 with TRBJ1-6; possibly TRBD1 for D (6 bases). The length of the CDR3 is 12 residues. Per the germline V gene, CDR1 is SGHDT and CDR2 is YYEEEE. The V end lost 4 bases, the J end lost 9 bases, and 8 bases lay between the germline ends. CDR3 sequence (DNA): TGTGCCAGCAGCCTCAGGGGTTCACCCCTCCACTTT. Its protein product is CASSLRGSPLHF.

The chain links TRBV10-2 to TRBJ1-2; maybe TRBD1 (5 bases). V dropped 3 bases and J dropped 6 bases, with 14 bases sitting between them. The CDR3 runs to 14 residues. Germline CDR1 WSHSY, CDR2 SAAADI. The CDR3 region is CASSEEGVSDGYTF. As DNA, the CDR3 is TGCGCCAGCAGTGAAGAAGGGGTGTCAGATGGCTACACCTTC.

The rearrangement links TRBV12-5 to TRBJ2-3; D is possibly TRBD2 (7 bases). V was cut by 1 base and J by 1 base, with 21 bases left in between. Germline V gene sequence: CDR1 LGHNT, CDR2 FRNRAP. The CDR3 spans 19 residues. The chain's CDR3 is CASGLEVSPARGRTDTQYF. For the CDR3, the DNA is TGTGCTAGTGGTTTGGAAGTTTCCCCGGCGCGGGGGCGCACAGATACGCAGTATTTT.

This sequence joins TRBV30 and TRBJ1-1; D gene unclear. This CDR3 is built from 18 residues. The V gene lost 2 bases and the J gene lost 6 bases, with 28 bases spanning the gap. Per the germline V gene, CDR1 is GTSNPN and CDR2 is SVGIG (reference sequence). The CDR3 loop reads CAWSSVRQLRFEKAEAFF. The CDR3 coding sequence is TGTGCCTGGAGTTCGGTTCGACAACTGAGGTTCGAGAAAGCTGAAGCTTTCTTT.

The chain uses TRBV2 and TRBJ1-2; 7 bases align to TRBD1. Germline V CDR1 and CDR2: SNHLY, FYNNEI. Trimming at V came to 1 base and at J to 7 bases, leaving 0 bases not matched to a gene. The CDR3 sequence is 12 residues long. The CDR3 sequence is CASSEDRGGYTF. Here the CDR3 DNA reads TGTGCCAGCAGTGAAGACAGGGGTGGCTACACCTTC. Full variable domain (missing parts from reference TRBV2 and TRBJ1-2): EPEVTQTPSHQVTQMGQEVILRCVPISNHLYFYWYRQILGQKVEFLVSFYNNEISEKSEIFDDQFSVERPDGSNFTLKIRSTKLEDSAMYFCASSEDRGGYTFGSGTRLTVV.

This clone was recorded only once. The chain is built from TRBV4-1 and TRBJ2-7, with no clear D. The germline CDR1 and CDR2 sequences are MGHRA and YSYEKL. Trimming cost V 1 base and J 2 bases, with 6 bases left between them. The CDR3 has 13 amino acids. The CDR3, as DNA: TGCGCCAGCAGCCAAGTCGGGCCCTACGAGCAGTACTTC. It is translated as CASSQVGPYEQYF.

V is TRBV24-1 and J is TRBJ2-2, with D possibly TRBD1 on 5 matching bases. Germline assignment: CDR1 KGHDR and CDR2 SFDVKD. The V end was cut by 2 bases, the J end by 7 bases, with 10 bases between. The CDR3 consists of 14 residues. CDR3: CATSDSGSDGELFF. CDR3 DNA sequence: TGTGCCACCAGTGATTCAGGGTCTGACGGGGAGCTGTTTTTT.

The chain is built from TRBV7-2 and TRBJ2-1; D is ambiguous. The CDR3 contains 11 residues. V dropped 5 bases and J dropped 6 bases, with 5 bases sitting between them. Germline CDR1 and CDR2: SGHTA and FQGNSA. CDR3 DNA sequence: TGTGCCAGCAGCAAAAGCAATGAGCAGTTCTTC. Protein product: CASSKSNEQFF.

The V gene is TRBV27, the J gene TRBJ2-3; the match to TRBD2 covers 12 bases. The CDR3 has 17 amino acids. V shed 3 bases, J shed 9 bases, and the junction held 13 bases outside the gene matches. Germline V gene lookup returns CDR1 MNHEY and CDR2 SMNVEV (reference sequence). CDR3 sequence reads: CASSFGGTSGRPGTQYF. CDR3 DNA: TGTGCCAGCAGTTTTGGTGGGACTAGCGGGCGCCCAGGGACGCAGTATTTT.

The chain has TRBV5-8 and TRBJ2-3, with a tentative D call TRBD1 (5 bases). The germline V gene has CDR1 SGHTS and CDR2 YDEGEE. The CDR3 runs 14 residues. V lost 4 bases and J lost 1, with 10 bases in between. As DNA, the CDR3 is TGTGCCAGCAGCCCGGAAGGGGGCACAGATACGCAGTATTTT. Translated: CASSPEGGTDTQYF.

The chain is built from TRBV7-9 and TRBJ2-7; unclear D gene. Trimming took off 1 base at V and 3 bases at J, with 7 bases between the two ends. The CDR3 consists of 13 residues. Germline V CDR1 and CDR2: SEHNR, FQNEAQ (reference sequence). The CDR3 region is CASSLGSHYEQYF. The CDR3 DNA reads as TGTGCCAGCAGCTTAGGGTCGCACTACGAGCAGTACTTC.

The V call is TRBV2, the J call TRBJ2-3; D remains ambiguous. CDR3 length: 12 residues. V dropped 5 bases and J dropped 3 bases, with 6 bases sitting between them. Germline V lookup: CDR1 SNHLY, CDR2 FYNNEI. DNA for the CDR3: TGTGCCAGCAGTCCGTATACAGATACGCAGTATTTT. This gives the protein CASSPYTDTQYF.

V usage is TRBV12-3 or TRBV12-4 and J usage is TRBJ1-4; the D is unclear. The CDR3 has 13 residues. Trimming shortened V by 2 bases and J by 7 bases, and 8 bases separated the two germline ends. The CDR3 here is CASSLSESEKLFF. The CDR3 nucleotides are TGTGCCAGCAGTTTAAGTGAGAGTGAAAAACTGTTTTTT.

V and J are TRBV6-1 and TRBJ2-7; unclear D gene. The V gene lost 2 bases and the J gene lost 4 bases, with 6 bases spanning the gap. The germline CDR1 and CDR2 sequences are MNHNS and SASEGT. The CDR3 covers 12 residues. CDR3 protein: CASSEPGYEQYF. Written as DNA, the CDR3 is TGTGCCAGCAGTGAACCAGGATACGAGCAGTACTTC.

The chain recombines TRBV4-2 with TRBJ1-4, with D tentatively TRBD1 (5 bases). V dropped 4 bases and J dropped 2 bases, with 11 bases sitting between them. Germline loops: CDR1 LGHNA, CDR2 YNFKEQ. This CDR3 comprises 15 residues. The CDR3 region has the DNA TGTGCCAGCAGCCCAGGGCTGGCGACTAATGAAAAACTGTTTTTT. Its protein is CASSPGLATNEKLFF.

The rearrangement joins TRBV29-1 to TRBJ1-2; D not resolved. The germline CDR1 and CDR2 sequences are SQVTM and ANQGSEA. The CDR3 is made up of 12 amino acids. V lost 4 bases to trimming and J lost 2 bases, with 8 bases between them. The chain's CDR3 is CSVGQMNYGYTF. The CDR3 bases are TGCAGCGTTGGGCAGATGAACTATGGCTACACCTTC. The whole variable domain, filled in from reference TRBV29-1 and TRBJ1-2, reads SAVISQKPSRDICQRGTSLTIQCQVDSQVTMMFWYRQQPGQSLTLIATANQGSEATYESGFVIDKFPISRPNLTFSTLTVSNMSPEDSSIYLCSVGQMNYGYTFGSGTRLTVV.

The chain is built from TRBV2 and TRBJ2-5; no reliable D call. This CDR3 is 14 amino acids long. The V end lost 9 bases, the J end lost 2 bases, and 16 bases lay between the germline ends. The germline V gene has CDR1 SNHLY and CDR2 FYNNEI. Written as DNA, the CDR3 is TGTGCCAGAAGGGCGTTGGCAGCTCAAGAGACCCAGTACTTC. It specifies CARRALAAQETQYF.

The J gene is TRBJ1-1, the V gene TRBV28; D is uncertain. CDR1 is MDHEN and CDR2 is SYDVKM in the germline V gene. V was trimmed by 6 bases and J by 7 bases, leaving 12 bases between them. The CDR3 has 12 amino acids. The DNA for the CDR3 is TGTGCCAGCAGCCAGGAGAGTTATGAAGCTTTCTTT. Amino acids: CASSQESYEAFF.

The chain couples TRBV5-4 to TRBJ1-6; no definite D call. The V end lost 1 base, the J end lost 7 bases, and 9 bases lay between the germline ends. This CDR3 is built from 14 residues. Germline CDR1 SGHNT, CDR2 YYREEE (reference sequence). CDR3 in DNA: TGTGCCAGCAGCTTGTGGGGTGGGAATTCACCCCTCCACTTT. Its protein is CASSLWGGNSPLHF.

The chain combines TRBV7-3 with TRBJ1-1; 7 bases align to TRBD1. The CDR3 length is 17 residues. V dropped 1 base and J dropped 0; count of bases not matched to a gene: 8. Germline assignment: CDR1 SGHTA and CDR2 FQGTGA. The CDR3 protein is CASSLSAPDRMNTEAFF. The CDR3 DNA sequence: TGTGCCAGCAGCTTAAGTGCCCCGGACAGGATGAACACTGAAGCTTTCTTT. Supplemented by reference TRBV7-3 and TRBJ1-1, the full variable domain reads GAGVSQTPSNKVTEKGKYVELRCDPISGHTALYWYRQSLGQGPEFLIYFQGTGAADDSGLPNDRFFAVRPEGSVSTLKIQRTERGDSAVYLCASSLSAPDRMNTEAFFGQGTRLTVV.

V usage is TRBV12-3 or TRBV12-4 and J usage is TRBJ1-1; D ambiguous. The CDR3 spans 13 residues. Trimming removed 5 bases at V and 7 bases at J, with 14 bases between. CDR3 bases: TGTGCCAGCAGTCCCCCTCCCCTAGGTGAAGCTTTCTTT. It codes for CASSPPPLGEAFF.

This clone appeared a single time. The V gene is TRBV2, the J gene TRBJ1-2; D not resolved. Germline-derived CDR1 and CDR2 are SNHLY and FYNNEI. The V end lost 3 bases, the J end lost 2 bases, and 16 bases lay between the germline ends. This CDR3 is 16 amino acids long. The CDR3 DNA is TGTGCCAGCAGTGACCCTATCGGGTCGATGAACTATGGCTACACCTTC. Its protein product is CASSDPIGSMNYGYTF.